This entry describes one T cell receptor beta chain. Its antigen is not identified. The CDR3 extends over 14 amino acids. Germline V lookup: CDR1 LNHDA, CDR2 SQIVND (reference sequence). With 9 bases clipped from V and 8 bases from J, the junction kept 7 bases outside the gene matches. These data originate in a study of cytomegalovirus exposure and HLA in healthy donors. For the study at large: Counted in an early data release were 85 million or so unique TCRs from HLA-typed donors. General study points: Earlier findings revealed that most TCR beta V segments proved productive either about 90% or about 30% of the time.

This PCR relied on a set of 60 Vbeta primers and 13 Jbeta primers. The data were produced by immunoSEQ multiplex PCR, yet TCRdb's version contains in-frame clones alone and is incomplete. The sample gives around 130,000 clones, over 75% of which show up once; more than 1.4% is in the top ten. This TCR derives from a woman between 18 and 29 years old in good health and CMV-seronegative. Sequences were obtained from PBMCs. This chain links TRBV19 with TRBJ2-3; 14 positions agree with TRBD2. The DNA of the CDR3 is TGTGCCAGCAGGACTAGCGGGAGGCGGGTTACGCAGTATTTT. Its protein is CASRTSGRRVTQYF.